This is a list of T cell receptor beta chains from one sample in a study of cytomegalovirus exposure and HLA in healthy donors. Assay: immunoSEQ multiplex PCR; the TCRdb copy retains only in-frame clones and omits some. The sample yields over 100,000 clones, about 79% seen once. The sequenced material came from PBMCs. All receptors derive from a human donor in good health. The CDR3 runs from the conserved cysteine through the conserved F or W. D genes are given only for firm matches. Where a row states a size, it is once, few, many or the class of an expanded clone; other rows omit it.

>TRBJ2-7|NA|NA|15|TRBV10-1
TGCGCCAGCAGTGAAGGTCTAGCGAACTCCTACGAGCAGTACTTC
CASSEGLANSYEQYF
>TRBJ2-7|once|TRBD2|18|TRBV5-1
TGCGCCAGCAGCTTGGCCGGGACTAGCGGGGGGAGCTCCTACGAGCAGTACTTC
CASSLAGTSGGSSYEQYF
>TRBJ1-1|NA|NA|15|TRBV15
TGTGCCGTCCTAACACCCGCGGTACCGAACACTGAAGCTTTCTTT
CAVLTPAVPNTEAFF
>TRBJ1-1|NA|NA|14|TRBV7-9
TGTGCCAGCAGCTACACCGGGAAAGCGGCTGAAGCTTTCTTT
CASSYTGKAAEAFF
>TRBJ1-1|once|NA|11|TRBV30
TGTGCCTGGAGCCAGGGGAATGAAGCTTTCTTT
CAWSQGNEAFF
>TRBJ1-4|once|TRBD1|17|TRBV14
TGTGCCAGCAGCCAAAGACAGGGGGTGAAGGCTAATGAAAAACTGTTTTTT
CASSQRQGVKANEKLFF
>TRBJ2-1|NA|NA|12|TRBV10-3
TGTGCCATCAAGGGGAACGGAGATGAGCAGTTCTTC
CAIKGNGDEQFF
>TRBJ1-5|few|NA|17|TRBV5-8
TGTGCCAGCAGCTTGTCCCCAACAGGGATGCGTGGACAGCCCCAGCATTTT
CASSLSPTGMRGQPQHF
>TRBJ1-2|few|NA|15|TRBV7-9
TGTGCCAGCAGCTTATCGGGGATCGGGAACTATGGCTACACCTTC
CASSLSGIGNYGYTF
>TRBJ2-3|NA|TRBD1|15|TRBV5-1
TGCGCCAGCAGATTGGACAGGGGGCACATGGGTACGCAGTATTTT
CASRLDRGHMGTQYF
>TRBJ2-1|NA|TRBD2|20|TRBV7-8
TGTGCCAGCAGGGACCCAACCGGGACTAGCGGGAGGGCCATTGGGAATGAGCAGTTCTTC
CASRDPTGTSGRAIGNEQFF
>TRBJ1-4|NA|NA|15|TRBV5-5
TGTGCCAGCAGCCTGGAGGGGCTAACTAATGAAAAACTGTTTTTT
CASSLEGLTNEKLFF
>TRBJ1-5|NA|TRBD1|13|TRBV29-1
TGCAGCGCAGGACAGGGGTCTAATCAGCCCCAGCATTTT
CSAGQGSNQPQHF
>TRBJ2-7|NA|TRBD2|14|TRBV10-3
TGTGCCATCAGTGGACTAGCGGGGGGCTACGAGCAGTACTTC
CAISGLAGGYEQYF
>TRBJ1-1|NA|NA|15|TRBV11-2
TGTGCCAGCAGCCCGGGACTGTCCTTTGGCGCTGAAGCTTTCTTT
CASSPGLSFGAEAFF
>TRBJ1-2|NA|TRBD1|16|TRBV5-6
TGTGCCAGCAGCTTAGGGGCAGGGGGCACTAACTATGGCTACACCTTC
CASSLGAGGTNYGYTF
>TRBJ1-1|NA|TRBD1|15|TRBV5-6
TGTGCCAGCAGCATGCGGGACAGGGGGAACACTGAAGCTTTCTTT
CASSMRDRGNTEAFF
>TRBJ1-5|NA|NA|12|TRBV15
TGTGCCACCGGGGCAGTTAATCAGCCCCAGCATTTT
CATGAVNQPQHF
>TRBJ2-3|NA|TRBD2|16|TRBV2
TGTGCCAGCAGGGTATCGACTAGCGGGGTCACAGATACGCAGTATTTT
CASRVSTSGVTDTQYF
>TRBJ2-1|NA|TRBD2|14|TRBV5-1
TGCGCCAGCAGCTTGACGGGAGGGTACAATGAGCAGTTCTTC
CASSLTGGYNEQFF
>TRBJ2-4|few|NA|14|TRBV6-1
TGTGCCAGCAGGCCGACGGGAGCCAAAAACATTCAGTACTTC
CASRPTGAKNIQYF
>TRBJ2-3|NA|TRBD1|16|TRBV19
TGTGCCAGTAGTGACATGGGACAGGGGGCAGGAGATACGCAGTATTTT
CASSDMGQGAGDTQYF
>TRBJ2-6|few|NA|14|TRBV25-1
TGTGCCAGCAGTGACTTCTCTGGGGCCAACGTCCTGACTTTC
CASSDFSGANVLTF
>TRBJ1-2|few|NA|15|TRBV28
TGTGCCAGCAGCCTGGGGGGGCAGGCGAACTATGGCTACACCTTC
CASSLGGQANYGYTF
>TRBJ2-3|NA|NA|15|TRBV9
TGTGCCAGCAGCCTCGAAGGAGCGGGTCCAGATACGCAGTATTTT
CASSLEGAGPDTQYF
>TRBJ1-5|NA|NA|15|TRBV7-2
TGTGCCAGCAGACTTTCGGTAGCCACCAATCAGCCCCAGCATTTT
CASRLSVATNQPQHF
>TRBJ2-7|NA|TRBD2|15|TRBV4-2
TGTGCCAGCAGCTCCAGCGGGAGCGGCTCCTACGAGCAGTACTTC
CASSSSGSGSYEQYF
>TRBJ1-2|NA|TRBD1|15|TRBV9
TGTGCCAGCAGCTTTACAGGGGGAGCTGTATTTGGCTACACCTTC
CASSFTGGAVFGYTF
>TRBJ2-5|NA|NA|14|TRBV18
TGTGCCAGCTCACCGATAGACAGGCAAGGGGTCCAGTACTTC
CASSPIDRQGVQYF
>TRBJ2-1|NA|TRBD2|15|TRBV15
TGTGCCACCAGCAAGACTAGCGGGAGAACCAATGAGCAGTTCTTC
CATSKTSGRTNEQFF
>TRBJ1-2|many|NA|14|TRBV19
TGTGCCAGCGCCGCTTGGGAGGGGGACTATGGCTACACCTTC
CASAAWEGDYGYTF
>TRBJ2-7|NA|TRBD1|15|TRBV4-3
TGCGCCAGCAGCTACGGACAGGCGGGCTCCTACGAGCAGTACTTC
CASSYGQAGSYEQYF
>TRBJ1-2|NA|NA|14|TRBV6-6
TGTGCCAGCATCTCAGCCGGGAACCAATGGGGCTACACCTTC
CASISAGNQWGYTF
>TRBJ1-6|NA|NA|15|TRBV28
TGTGCCAGCAGTTCCGGTAGCAGAGGGAGTTCACCCCTCCACTTT
CASSSGSRGSSPLHF
>TRBJ1-5|NA|NA|13|TRBV25-1
TGTGCCAGCTCGCACGGGTACAATCAGCCCCAGCATTTT
CASSHGYNQPQHF
>TRBJ2-7|NA|NA|15|TRBV6-5
TGTGCCAGCAGTTACTCGACGGGGGGCCCCTACGAGCAGTACTTC
CASSYSTGGPYEQYF
>TRBJ2-7|NA|TRBD1|14|TRBV28
TGTGCCAGCCTCGGGACAGGGGAAGGCTACGAGCAGTACTTC
CASLGTGEGYEQYF
>TRBJ2-1|NA|NA|12|TRBV29-1
TGCAGCGTTGAAGATCCCCCTAATGAGCAGTTCTTC
CSVEDPPNEQFF
>TRBJ1-6|NA|NA|13|TRBV30
TGTGCCTGGAGTCCCGGGTATGATTCACCCCTCCACTTT
CAWSPGYDSPLHF
>TRBJ2-7|NA|NA|15|TRBV21-1
TGTGCCAGCAGCAAAGCGGGACAGGGCTCCTACGAGCAGTACTTC
CASSKAGQGSYEQYF
>TRBJ2-7|NA|NA|15|TRBV5-6
TGTGCCAGCAGCTTGGCCTGGGAGAGCTCCTACGAGCAGTACTTC
CASSLAWESSYEQYF
>TRBJ1-1|NA|TRBD1|12|TRBV6-5
TGTGCCATTCAGGGGGCGAACACTGAAGCTTTCTTT
CAIQGANTEAFF
>TRBJ2-1|NA|TRBD1|15|TRBV10-1
TGCGCCAGCAGGGCCGGGACAGGGTTGGACAATGAGCAGTTCTTC
CASRAGTGLDNEQFF
>TRBJ2-2|once|TRBD1|16|TRBV5-1
TGCGCCAGCAGCCAGAGGCCACAGGGGGACACCGGGGAGCTGTTTTTT
CASSQRPQGDTGELFF
>TRBJ2-7|few|NA|13|TRBV5-1
TGCGCCAGCAGCGCGGACGGCAGGGGCGAGCAGTACTTC
CASSADGRGEQYF
>TRBJ2-7|NA|TRBD1|14|TRBV28
TGTGCCAGCAGTTTCTTGACAGGGTCCTTCGAGCAGTACTTC
CASSFLTGSFEQYF
>TRBJ2-1|few|TRBD2|14|TRBV2
TGTGCCAGCACCCCTAGCGGGAGGGCCGGTGAGCAGTTCTTC
CASTPSGRAGEQFF
>TRBJ1-4|NA|TRBD1|14|TRBV7-9
TGTGCCAGCAGCCCCGGGACAGGGGCCGAAAAACTGTTTTTT
CASSPGTGAEKLFF
>TRBJ1-2|NA|NA|14|TRBV7-2
TGTGCCAGCAGCTTAAGTGGCGGTATAGATGGCTACACCTTC
CASSLSGGIDGYTF